This TCR beta chain is from a study of T cells expressing NK-cell markers (TCRdb year 2020). In terms of the full investigation: Three sorted T-cell subsets (CD3+CD56+NKG2C+, CD3+CD56+NKG2C- and CD3+CD56-NKG2C+) from 8 or 9 donors had their TCR beta-chain repertoires profiled. Among the eight sequenced donors, only one was HCMV-seronegative, while the other seven were HCMV-seropositive. Libraries were sequenced as 2 x 150 bp reads on Illumina HiSeq 2000/2500, MiSeq or NextSeq. The study sequenced eight donors, all healthy volunteers chosen at random: three men and five women.

The full study reports these points: In five to seven donors, the dominant CD3+CD56+NKG2C+ clonotypes were among the top 10 CD8+ clonotypes and accounted for roughly 1.0-8% of CD8+ T cells. Whether the expanded NKG2C-expressing T cell clones were specific for HCMV antigens was left unclear. Those dominant clonotypes were again the most abundant among CD3+CD56-NKG2C+ cells in several donors, at about 25-60.1%.

A commercial ELISA kit detecting HCMV-specific IgG in serum was used to determine HCMV serostatus. Peripheral blood mononuclear cells were isolated from blood by Ficoll density gradient centrifugation. The instrument given in TCRdb is Illumina HiSeq 2000. The TCR beta cDNA libraries were made using 5'RACE template switching, a step that added both a universal primer site and unique molecular identifiers. cDNA synthesis was primed from the TCR beta constant segment and was followed by two successive PCR amplification steps. On the authors' methods: MIGEC handled demultiplexing of the reads and grouping by UMI, while MiTCR was used to assemble and quantify clonotypes. To remove erroneous sequences, TCR cDNA sequences were retained only when supported by two or more reads. Downstream repertoire analysis used the tcR package, and clonotypes were matched across fractions by CDR3 nucleotide sequence plus V segment. VDJmatch was used to annotate antigen specificity against VDJdb, with one amino acid substitution allowed in CDR3. TCRdb reprocessed the reads, and each CDR3 protein sequence is entered once, without DNA. TCRdb, not the authors, supplied the V and J calls. This sample's clone table shows roughly 180,000 distinct CDR3 sequences. The ten top clones hold roughly 18% of the sample.

As to this clonotype: It lacks a known antigen.

The germline V gene provides CDR1 SGHVS and CDR2 FQNEAQ. The CDR3 goes from the cysteine to the phenylalanine over 15 residues. No DNA appears here. Sequenced: blood T cells: a sorted CD56 or NKG2C T cell subset, CD4+ or CD8+ T cells, or bulk PBMC T cells (not recorded which). This TCR derives from a woman aged 18 to 69 in good health. The chain uses TRBV7-8 and TRBJ1-5. CDR3 reads: CASSLAINSNQPQHF.